This entry lists 22 T cell receptor beta chains sequenced from one sample in a study of T-cell reconstitution after alpha-beta-depleted transplantation in children. Preparation of the TCRbeta library was carried out with unique molecular identifiers. TCRdb re-called the PCR reads through MiXCR, storing one row per CDR3 protein. Counted here are 200,000 to 250,000 distinct CDR3 sequences, 6.6% occurring once; the ten biggest clones make up just over 5.5%. The specimen comprised PBMCs, sampled before TCRalphabeta/CD19-depleted stem cell transplant. The receptors here all came from a boy aged 2 to 9 with acute lymphoblastic leukemia, due to receive a stem cell transplant.

This clonotype was recorded many times. The chain is built from TRBV7-2 and TRBJ2-3; 14 bases match TRBD2. After removal of 2 bases from V and 2 bases from J, the junction contained 6 bases not matched to a gene. This CDR3 contains 18 residues. Germline assignment: CDR1 SGHTA and CDR2 FQGNSA. CDR3 nucleotide sequence: TGTGCCAGCAGCTTAAGGGGGACTAGCGGGAGAATCACAGATACGCAGTATTTT. It yields the protein CASSLRGTSGRITDTQYF.

This clonotype was seen repeatedly, ten times or more. The chain combines TRBV4-3 with TRBJ2-5, with D tentatively TRBD2 (6 bases). Germline V CDR1 and CDR2: LGHNA, YSLEER. Between the trimmed V and J ends, which lost 3 bases and 5 bases, there was a span of 16 bases. The CDR3 is 15 residues long. The CDR3 reads CASSHRGSALETQYF. As DNA, the CDR3 is TGCGCCAGCAGCCATCGGGGGTCAGCACTGGAGACCCAGTACTTC.

This clonotype was counted ten times or more. This chain joins TRBV5-1 and TRBJ2-3; 8 bases are a match to TRBD2. With V trimmed by 4 bases and J by 4 bases, 14 bases remained unmatched. The CDR3 is made up of 17 amino acids. Looked up from germline, CDR1 is SGHRS and CDR2 is YFSETQ. The CDR3 region is CASSRAGGRYRADTQYF. Here the CDR3 DNA reads TGCGCCAGCAGCCGGGCGGGGGGCCGATATCGGGCAGATACGCAGTATTTT.

This clonotype occurred many times. The chain joins TRBV11-2 to TRBJ2-7; D unclear. The CDR3 runs 18 residues. Trimming took 3 bases from V and 0 from J, leaving 21 bases between them. Germline CDR1 and CDR2: SGHAT and FQNNGV. In DNA, the CDR3 is TGTGCCAGCAGCTTGGGGTGGCGAGTGGGCCGAGGCTCCTACGAGCAGTACTTC. Its protein product is CASSLGWRVGRGSYEQYF.

The sample holds many counts of this clonotype. The CDR3 region is CSTGTGGNEQFF. The CDR3 nucleotides are TGCAGCACCGGAACAGGGGGCAATGAGCAGTTCTTC. The chain employs TRBV29-1 and TRBJ2-1, with 8 bases fitting TRBD1. Trimming removed 8 bases from V and 6 bases from J; junction bases left unmatched: 6. CDR3 length: 12 amino acids. Germline V lookup: CDR1 SQVTM, CDR2 ANQGSEA.

This clonotype was detected only a few times. The genes are TRBV7-9 and TRBJ1-2; D uncertain. Trimming stripped 5 bases from V and 0 bases from J, with 19 bases between. From germline, CDR1 is SEHNR and CDR2 FQNEAQ (reference sequence). The CDR3 totals 17 residues. The CDR3 DNA reads TGTGCCAGCAGCCCGAAAAGCACTCGGCAAACTAACTATGGCTACACCTTC. This translates into CASSPKSTRQTNYGYTF.

Ten or more counts support this clonotype. The chain employs TRBV7-8 and TRBJ2-7; 13 bases are a match to TRBD2. The germline gives CDR1 SGHVS, CDR2 FQNEAQ. The CDR3 extends over 17 amino acids. V lost 5 bases and J lost 4; bases outside the gene matches: 11. CDR3 coding DNA: TGTGCCAGCAGCCCCTATCCACTAGCGGGGGGGCCGTACGAGCAGTACTTC. It specifies CASSPYPLAGGPYEQYF.

This clonotype has a count of ten or more. CDR3 sequence reads: CASRPPPGQLEKLFF. The CDR3 DNA reads as TGTGCCAGCAGGCCTCCTCCGGGACAACTAGAAAAACTGTTTTTT. The V call is TRBV25-1, the J call TRBJ1-4, with D possibly matching TRBD1 (6 bases). V lost 6 bases to trimming and J lost 8 bases, with 19 bases between them. Per the germline V gene, CDR1 is MGHDK and CDR2 is SYGVNS. This CDR3 has 15 amino acids.

This clonotype occurred a few times. The chain links TRBV5-1 to TRBJ1-2; weak D call: TRBD1 (5 bases). Trimming left V 4 bases short and J 1 base short, with 8 bases between. Germline V gives CDR1 SGHRS, CDR2 YFSETQ. This CDR3 has 13 residues. The CDR3 coding sequence is TGCGCCAGCAGCGGAGGGGTTAACTATGGCTACACCTTC. Amino acid sequence: CASSGGVNYGYTF.

This clonotype has at least ten counts. The rearrangement joins TRBV29-1 to TRBJ1-2; D possibly corresponds to TRBD1 (6 bases). Trimming left V 6 bases short and J 7 bases short, with 15 bases between. The length of the CDR3 is 12 residues. Germline V lookup: CDR1 SQVTM, CDR2 ANQGSEA. The CDR3: CSVGDRIFGYTF. The CDR3, as DNA: TGCAGCGTGGGCGACAGGATATTTGGCTACACCTTC.

Remarks on this clonotype: Sequence at one end of the junction differs from germline and may be a read error. V usage is TRBV2 and J usage is TRBJ2-1, with 7 bases that match TRBD2. This CDR3 has 11 amino acids. In germline, CDR1 is SNHLY, CDR2 FYNNEI. The CDR3 DNA reads TGTGCCAGCAGTCGACTAGCCAACGTCCTCTTC. It codes for CASSRLANVLF.

In its sample, this clonotype was seen many times. The chain combines TRBV20-1 with TRBJ2-2; TRBD2 aligns across 10 bases. This CDR3 has 15 amino acids. The J segment lost 5 bases and the V segment lost 4 bases, leaving 7 bases of the junction unmatched. Germline values: CDR1 DFQATT, CDR2 SNEGSKA (reference sequence). The CDR3 protein is CSATKPGLATGELFF. The CDR3 DNA sequence: TGCAGTGCTACCAAGCCGGGACTAGCGACCGGGGAGCTGTTTTTT.

This clonotype was seen many times. This chain links TRBV12-3 or TRBV12-4 with TRBJ1-2; possible D gene TRBD1, 6 bases. The CDR3 totals 14 residues. The V gene lost 6 bases and the J gene lost 4 bases, with 15 bases spanning the gap. CDR3 region: CASSKGGPSYGYTF. The CDR3, as DNA: TGTGCCAGCAGCAAAGGGGGTCCGAGCTATGGCTACACCTTC.

The sample holds many counts of this clonotype. This chain links TRBV29-1 with TRBJ2-7, with TRBD2 as a possible D gene (5 bases). The CDR3 covers 14 residues. Between the trimmed V and J ends, which lost 0 bases and 2 bases, there was a span of 11 bases. Germline V gene data show CDR1 as SQVTM and CDR2 as ANQGSEA. Written as DNA, the CDR3 is TGCAGCGTTGAAGATGGACTCCGACCCTACGAGCAGTACTTC. Encoded protein: CSVEDGLRPYEQYF.

The rearrangement links TRBV2 to TRBJ2-5; 12 bases map to TRBD1. Germline V gene lookup returns CDR1 SNHLY and CDR2 FYNNEI. V trimming: 6 bases; J trimming: 5 bases; junction bases outside the gene matches: 7. The CDR3 extends over 15 amino acids. The CDR3 DNA follows: TGTGCCAGCAGGAGGGGGGACAGGGGGCTGGAGACCCAGTACTTC. It specifies CASRRGDRGLETQYF.

This clonotype was counted many times. V gene TRBV28 combines with J gene TRBJ2-3; D not certain. The CDR3 sequence is 12 residues long. Trimming took off 3 bases at V and 4 bases at J, with 5 bases between the two ends. Germline CDR1 MDHEN, CDR2 SYDVKM. The CDR3 DNA is TGTGCCAGCAGTTTTGGACCAGATACGCAGTATTTT. Its protein is CASSFGPDTQYF.

The sample holds many counts of this clonotype. The chain links TRBV20-1 to TRBJ1-2, with a tentative D call TRBD1 (5 bases). V lost 6 bases and J 4 bases, leaving 15 bases between the germline ends. This CDR3 is built from 13 residues. Germline V gene sequence: CDR1 DFQATT, CDR2 SNEGSKA (reference sequence). This CDR3 is CSAVKGRGYGYTF. CDR3 in DNA: TGCAGTGCAGTCAAAGGGAGGGGCTATGGCTACACCTTC.

This clonotype was seen repeatedly, ten times or more. This chain uses TRBV7-2 with TRBJ1-5; D is uncertain. Trimming cost V 5 bases and J 3 bases, with 14 bases left between them. There are 15 residues in the CDR3. CDR1 and CDR2 from the germline V gene are SGHTA and FQGNSA. The CDR3 nucleotides are TGTGCCAGCAGCCCGGTGAAGGGCGTCAATCAGCCCCAGCATTTT. Translation: CASSPVKGVNQPQHF.

At least ten counts were recorded for this clonotype. The rearrangement joins TRBV4-2 to TRBJ2-5; no reliable D call. This CDR3 contains 16 residues. V lost 4 bases to trimming and J lost 4 bases, with 19 bases between them. Germline CDR1 and CDR2: LGHNA and YNFKEQ. DNA of the CDR3: TGTGCCAGCAGCCCCGGGCCCTACGGCCCCGCAGAGACCCAGTACTTC. Protein sequence: CASSPGPYGPAETQYF.

At least ten counts were recorded for this clonotype. This chain connects TRBV12-3 or TRBV12-4 to TRBJ2-1; D possibly corresponds to TRBD2 (6 bases). The CDR3 has 12 residues. The V end was cut by 3 bases, the J end by 7 bases, with 7 bases between. The CDR3 coding sequence is TGTGCCAGCAGTTTTGGGGGGAATGAGCAGTTCTTC. It codes for CASSFGGNEQFF.

In this sample, this clonotype turned up many times. The V call is TRBV27, the J call TRBJ2-7; D gene ambiguous. CDR3 length equals 14 residues. The germline gives CDR1 MNHEY, CDR2 SMNVEV (reference sequence). V was clipped by 3 bases and J by 2 bases, with 11 bases between them. CDR3 in amino acids: CASSFVNRPYEQYF. For the CDR3, the DNA is TGTGCCAGCAGTTTCGTCAACAGACCCTACGAGCAGTACTTC.

Ten or more counts support this clonotype. The chain uses TRBV10-3 and TRBJ2-3; no reliable D call. This CDR3 has 14 amino acids. Trimming stripped 4 bases from V and 0 bases from J, with 8 bases between. CDR1 is ENHRY and CDR2 is SYGVKD in the germline V gene. This CDR3 is CAISGPNSTDTQYF. The CDR3 nucleotides are TGTGCCATCAGTGGTCCCAATAGCACAGATACGCAGTATTTT.